Presented here are 24 T cell receptor beta chains from one specimen sequenced in a study of T-cell memory formation after mild COVID-19. One entry per CDR3 protein, called by TCRdb with MiXCR from the 5' RACE reads. The sample lists some 130,000 distinct CDR3 sequences, about a sixth occurring once. What was sequenced was PBMCs or a T cell subset sorted from them (not recorded which). The receptors originated from a man younger than 30 who had mild COVID-19 (a few samples of this study predate the infection). Cell type and time point are not known.

This clonotype turned up a few times. This chain joins TRBV24-1 and TRBJ2-2; D may be TRBD1 (6 bases). Per the germline V gene, CDR1 is KGHDR and CDR2 is SFDVKD. V was trimmed by 0 bases and J by 3 bases, leaving 13 bases between them. The CDR3 extends over 17 amino acids. CDR3 region: CATSDLSAGAYTGELFF. The CDR3 DNA is TGTGCCACCAGTGATTTGAGTGCAGGGGCGTACACCGGGGAGCTGTTTTTT.

The chain uses TRBV5-1 and TRBJ2-5; D is possibly TRBD1 or TRBD2 (5 bases each). V dropped 7 bases and J dropped 2 bases, with 18 bases sitting between them. Germline-derived CDR1 and CDR2 are SGHRS and YFSETQ. This CDR3 is built from 15 residues. The CDR3: CASSEPGAKQETQYF. The CDR3, as DNA: TGCGCCAGCTCCGAACCCGGGGCAAAACAAGAGACCCAGTACTTC.

The chain employs TRBV2 and TRBJ2-7; possibly TRBD1 for D (5 bases). The CDR3 length is 16 residues. The germline V gene has CDR1 SNHLY and CDR2 FYNNEI. The germline V and J ends were trimmed by 0 bases and 0 bases, with 12 bases remaining between them. CDR3 DNA sequence: TGTGCCAGCAGTGAAGCCCGGACATACTTCTCCTACGAGCAGTACGTC. The encoded protein is CASSEARTYFSYEQYV.

This clonotype was recorded at least ten times. The chain uses TRBV4-3 and TRBJ2-5, with a tentative D call TRBD1 (6 bases). Trimming removed 5 bases at V and 0 bases at J, with 7 bases between. CDR1 and CDR2 from the germline V gene are LGHNA and YSLEER. CDR3 length equals 13 residues. CDR3 residues: CASSGQYQETQYF. The CDR3 DNA sequence: TGCGCCAGCAGCGGACAGTACCAAGAGACCCAGTACTTC.

In this sample, this clonotype turned up a few times. The rearrangement links TRBV10-2 to TRBJ2-5; D perhaps matches TRBD1 (6 bases). Looked up from germline, CDR1 is WSHSY and CDR2 is SAAADI. The V gene lost 2 bases and the J gene lost 2 bases, with 15 bases spanning the gap. The CDR3 is 16 amino acids. This chain's CDR3 is CASSEAAGTRQETQYF. For the CDR3, the DNA is TGCGCCAGCAGTGAGGCGGCCGGGACACGGCAAGAGACCCAGTACTTC.

The chain carries TRBV5-1 and TRBJ1-1; 7 nucleotides align to TRBD1. CDR1 is SGHRS and CDR2 is YFSETQ in the germline V gene. With 5 bases clipped from V and 7 bases from J, the junction kept 8 bases outside the gene matches. The CDR3 is made up of 13 amino acids. The CDR3 is CASSGRGQLEAFF. The CDR3 coding sequence is TGCGCCAGCAGTGGAAGGGGGCAACTTGAAGCTTTCTTT.

There are many counts of this clonotype. V and J are TRBV6-2 or TRBV6-3 and TRBJ2-1; 12 bases map to TRBD1. With 6 bases clipped from V and 4 bases from J, the junction kept 13 bases outside the gene matches. The CDR3 runs 18 residues. Germline CDR1 and CDR2: MNHEY and SVGEGT. In DNA form, the CDR3 reads TGTGCCAGCAGATTTCTTCCGGGACAGGGGGCTCATTACAATGAGCAGTTCTTC. Translation gives CASRFLPGQGAHYNEQFF.

J is TRBJ1-2 and V is TRBV4-1, with no clear D. The V end lost 1 base, the J end lost 4 bases, and 13 bases lay between the germline ends. The CDR3 loop spans 15 amino acids. CDR1 is MGHRA, CDR2 YSYEKL, per germline. The CDR3 spells CASSQGSAYPYGYTF. Here the CDR3 DNA reads TGCGCCAGCAGCCAAGGCTCTGCGTATCCCTATGGCTACACCTTC.

This chain links TRBV12-3 or TRBV12-4 with TRBJ1-2; D gene unclear. CDR3 size: 13 residues. V was pared by 5 bases and J by 7 bases, with 14 bases between. CDR3 residues: CASSGVQAAGYTF. The CDR3 coding sequence is TGTGCCAGCAGTGGGGTCCAGGCAGCTGGCTACACCTTC.

The chain recombines TRBV7-2 with TRBJ1-6; 8 nucleotides align to TRBD1. The CDR3 runs to 14 residues. Germline V CDR1 and CDR2: SGHTA, FQGNSA. V was pared by 5 bases and J by 9 bases, with 6 bases of the junction left unmatched. CDR3 sequence (DNA): TGTGCCAGCAGCCCCCGGACAGGGCGTTCACCCCTCCACTTT. This encodes CASSPRTGRSPLHF.

The genes are TRBV6-5 and TRBJ2-4; TRBD1 or TRBD2 may be the D gene (5 bases each). From germline, CDR1 is MNHEY and CDR2 SVGAGI. V was cut by 6 bases and J by 4 bases, with 16 bases left in between. CDR3 length: 15 amino acids. Here the CDR3 reads CASRPDWGIKNIQYF. The CDR3 nucleotides are TGTGCCAGCAGACCTGACTGGGGGATTAAAAACATTCAGTACTTC.

The genes are TRBV6-5 and TRBJ1-5, with D tentatively TRBD1 (5 bases). V lost 6 bases and J lost 2, with 14 bases in between. The CDR3 sequence is 15 residues long. Germline CDR1 is MNHEY and CDR2 is SVGAGI. CDR3 amino acids: CASSPAGGGNQPQHF. CDR3 coding DNA: TGTGCCAGCAGCCCCGCGGGGGGGGGCAATCAGCCCCAGCATTTT.

V usage is TRBV11-2 and J usage is TRBJ2-1, with 7 positions matching TRBD2. V gave up 4 bases and J gave up 7 bases; unmatched junction bases: 7. CDR1 and CDR2 from the germline V gene are SGHAT and FQNNGV. The CDR3 spans 14 residues. The CDR3, as DNA: TGTGCCAGCAGCTCCGTGACTAGCAGAAATGAGCAGTTCTTC. Its protein product is CASSSVTSRNEQFF.

The sample holds a few counts of this clonotype. The chain has TRBV7-9 and TRBJ2-7; D uncertain. The CDR3 has 12 amino acids. Germline CDR1 and CDR2: SEHNR and FQNEAQ (reference sequence). The germline V and J ends were trimmed by 4 bases and 3 bases, with 7 bases remaining between them. DNA for the CDR3: TGTGCCAGCAGCTCCATAGACTACGAGCAGTACTTC. Its translation is CASSSIDYEQYF.

This clonotype has only a few counts. The rearrangement uses TRBV6-6 and TRBJ2-6; D is possibly TRBD1 (5 bases). Germline CDR1 and CDR2: MNHNY and SVGAGI (reference sequence). V was cut by 2 bases and J by 4 bases, with 12 bases left in between. This CDR3 spans 16 amino acids. The CDR3 sequence: CASSYVWGPGANVLTF. CDR3 DNA sequence: TGTGCCAGCAGTTACGTTTGGGGCCCAGGGGCCAACGTCCTGACTTTC.

The V call is TRBV9, the J call TRBJ2-3, with TRBD2 matching over 9 bases. The CDR3 extends over 17 amino acids. The V segment lost 0 bases and the J segment 10 bases; nucleotides outside the gene matches: 15. Germline CDR1 is SGDLS and CDR2 is YYNGEE. Here the CDR3 DNA reads TGTGCCAGCAGCGTAGCTGGGACTGCGGGGGGGACGAAGGCGCAGTATTTT. Translation: CASSVAGTAGGTKAQYF.

This clonotype came up a few times. This chain links TRBV4-2 with TRBJ2-3, with 16 positions matching TRBD2. V shed 5 bases and J 6 bases; nucleotides not matched to a gene: 5. Germline V gene lookup returns CDR1 LGHNA and CDR2 YNFKEQ. CDR3 length: 16 residues. The CDR3 reads CASSLGLAGGPDTQYF. In DNA, the CDR3 is TGTGCCAGCAGCTTGGGACTAGCGGGGGGGCCGGATACGCAGTATTTT.

The chain couples TRBV6-2 or TRBV6-3 to TRBJ2-2; TRBD1 is a possible D gene (6 bases). Germline V CDR1 and CDR2: MNHEY, SVGEGT. V dropped 4 bases and J dropped 4 bases, with 10 bases sitting between them. The CDR3 is 14 residues long. The CDR3 coding sequence is TGTGCCAGCAGTTTACAGGGTACCACCGGGGAGCTGTTTTTT. Translated, it gives CASSLQGTTGELFF.

The chain employs TRBV20-1 and TRBJ2-1; 8 bases fit TRBD1. CDR1 is DFQATT, CDR2 SNEGSKA, per germline (reference sequence). This CDR3 spans 14 amino acids. The V segment lost 5 bases and the J segment 6 bases; nucleotides outside the gene matches: 9. In DNA, the CDR3 is TGCAGTGCTCCCACAGGGGGTTTGGGCAATGAGCAGTTCTTC. This translates into CSAPTGGLGNEQFF.

The CDR3 coding sequence is TGCAGCGCCGGGACAGGGGATGGCTACACCTTC. The encoded protein is CSAGTGDGYTF. This chain joins TRBV29-1 and TRBJ1-2; 10 bases are shared with TRBD1. The CDR3 runs to 11 residues. J gave up 6 bases and V 7 bases, and 2 bases lay outside the gene matches. Germline CDR1 SQVTM, CDR2 ANQGSEA.

The rearrangement joins TRBV6-2 or TRBV6-3 to TRBJ2-7, with D perhaps given as TRBD1 or TRBD2 (5 bases each). In germline, CDR1 is MNHEY, CDR2 SVGEGT. V lost 0 bases to trimming and J lost 3 bases, with 15 bases between them. This CDR3 has 16 amino acids. The CDR3 spells CASSYSGLGPRYEQYV. CDR3 sequence (DNA): TGTGCCAGCAGTTACTCGGGGTTGGGACCCCGCTACGAGCAGTACGTC.

The table lists this clonotype with a few counts. The rearrangement joins TRBV5-4 to TRBJ2-3; D might be TRBD1 or TRBD2, each matching 5 bases. With 4 bases removed from V and 6 bases from J, the gap between germline ends came to 18 bases. The CDR3 is 15 residues long. CDR1 and CDR2 from the germline V gene are SGHNT and YYREEE (reference sequence). The CDR3 spells CASSLGTGQWDTQYF. The CDR3 DNA is TGTGCCAGCAGCCTGGGGACGGGCCAATGGGATACGCAGTATTTT. The full variable domain, in which reference TRBV5-4 and TRBJ2-3 provide the parts outside the CDR3, is ETGVTQSPTHLIKTRGQQVTLRCSSQSGHNTVSWYQQALGQGPQFIFQYYREEENGRGNFPPRFSGLQFPNYSSELNVNALELDDSALYLCASSLGTGQWDTQYFGPGTRLTVL.

This clonotype was observed a few times. The V gene is TRBV3-1, the J gene TRBJ1-2; D gene ambiguous. The CDR3 contains 15 residues. The V and J ends lost 1 base and 0 bases respectively, with 9 bases between them. Germline assignment: CDR1 LGHDT and CDR2 YNNKEL (reference sequence). DNA of the CDR3: TGTGCCAGCAGCCAAGGGAGGGAATCTAACTATGGCTACACCTTC. Protein: CASSQGRESNYGYTF. Combining the CDR3 with reference TRBV3-1 and TRBJ1-2 gives the whole variable domain DTAVSQTPKYLVTQMGNDKSIKCEQNLGHDTMYWYKQDSKKFLKIMFSYNNKELIINETVPNRFSPKSPDKAHLNLHINSLELGDSAVYFCASSQGRESNYGYTFGSGTRLTVV.

In this sample, this clonotype turned up a few times. CDR3 loop: CASSLEGGHYEQYV. CDR3 DNA: TGTGCCAGCAGCTTAGAAGGGGGCCACTACGAGCAGTACGTC. The chain carries TRBV11-2 and TRBJ2-7; 7 positions match TRBD1. There are 14 residues in the CDR3. Per the germline V gene, CDR1 is SGHAT and CDR2 is FQNNGV. Trimming took 0 bases from V and 3 from J; bases not matched to a gene: 2.